The next 25 T cell receptor beta chains were all read from a single sample in a study of siplizumab effects on memory and regulatory T cells. Repertoires were generated with immunoSEQ multiplex PCR, while TCRdb's copy carries only in-frame clones and drops some. This table has roughly 50,000 clones, approximately 93% appearing once. Sequencing was done on a sample of CD8+ T cells sorted from blood. These receptors were collected from a human donor in good health.

This chain connects TRBV7-9 to TRBJ1-1, with D perhaps TRBD1 (5 bases). V was clipped by 1 base and J by 4 bases, with 10 bases between them. Germline V gene lookup returns CDR1 SEHNR and CDR2 FQNEAQ (reference sequence). CDR3 length: 14 amino acids. The CDR3 here is CASSLGRGTTEAFF. The CDR3 DNA is TGTGCCAGCAGCTTAGGGAGGGGTACCACTGAAGCTTTCTTT.

This chain links TRBV13 with TRBJ2-7; 7 bases are a match to TRBD1. J was trimmed by 7 bases and V by 6 bases; bases with no gene match: 12. This CDR3 has 14 residues. Germline values: CDR1 PRHDT, CDR2 FYEKMQ (reference sequence). The DNA of the CDR3 is TGTGCCAGCAGTTTAAGACAGGGCCTAGGTGAGCAGTACTTC. Amino acids: CASSLRQGLGEQYF.

This chain connects TRBV29-1 to TRBJ2-5; 10 nucleotides align to TRBD2. Unmatched junction bases numbered 10, after V lost 7 bases and J lost 5 bases. CDR1 and CDR2 (germline): SQVTM, ANQGSEA. This CDR3 is 14 amino acids long. CDR3 residues: CSASLLAGRETQYF. The CDR3 DNA reads TGCAGCGCCTCCTTACTAGCGGGGAGGGAGACCCAGTACTTC.

CDR3 sequence (DNA): TGTGCCAGCAGCCTCGACAGGAACTATGGCTACACCTTC. Its protein is CASSLDRNYGYTF. V is TRBV14 and J is TRBJ1-2, with D tentatively TRBD1 (6 bases). The CDR3 length is 13 residues. V lost 4 bases and J 2 bases, leaving 8 bases between the germline ends. Per the germline V gene, CDR1 is SGHDN and CDR2 is FVKESK.

This chain joins TRBV11-2 and TRBJ2-3, with D maybe TRBD2 (6 bases). The CDR3 consists of 12 residues. The V gene's germline CDR1 is SGHAT and CDR2 FQNNGV. The germline V and J ends were trimmed by 1 base and 10 bases, with 9 bases remaining between them. CDR3 amino acids: CASSLGSGAQYF. CDR3 DNA sequence: TGTGCCAGCAGCTTAGGGTCGGGGGCGCAGTATTTT.

This chain uses TRBV4-1 with TRBJ1-5; D unclear. CDR3 size: 14 residues. Trimming took 3 bases from V and 4 from J, leaving 10 bases between them. Germline V gene sequence: CDR1 MGHRA, CDR2 YSYEKL. The DNA for the CDR3 is TGCGCCAGCAGCCATAGTAAAGGTAATCAGCCCCAGCATTTT. Its protein product is CASSHSKGNQPQHF.

The gene calls are TRBV5-4 and TRBJ2-7; TRBD2 aligns across 7 bases. This CDR3 contains 16 residues. With 4 bases clipped from V and 2 bases from J, the junction kept 12 bases outside the gene matches. The germline V gene encodes CDR1 SGHNT and CDR2 YYREEE (reference sequence). This CDR3 is CASSLSSGGVAYEQYF. The CDR3 coding sequence is TGTGCCAGCAGCCTATCTAGCGGAGGCGTCGCCTACGAGCAGTACTTC.

This chain connects TRBV15 to TRBJ2-2; maybe TRBD2 (5 bases). Trimming took off 5 bases at V and 7 bases at J, with 14 bases between the two ends. The germline gives CDR1 LNHNV, CDR2 YYDKDF (reference sequence). The CDR3 is 14 residues long. CDR3 bases: TGTGCCACCAGCCCGCACGGGATCGGCGGGGAGCTGTTTTTT. This encodes CATSPHGIGGELFF.

A single count supports this clone. V and J are TRBV10-3 and TRBJ2-3; the match to TRBD1 covers 7 bases. This CDR3 is 17 amino acids long. CDR1 is ENHRY, CDR2 SYGVKD, per germline. The junction had 16 bases not matched to a gene; V was cut back by 6 bases and J by 4 bases. The CDR3 region has the DNA TGTGCCATCAGGGGGTCCCAAACAGGGGCGAGGGCAGATACGCAGTATTTT. Its protein is CAIRGSQTGARADTQYF.

The rearrangement uses TRBV5-8 and TRBJ2-1, with TRBD2 as a possible D gene (6 bases). This CDR3 spans 13 amino acids. Trimming stripped 4 bases from V and 6 bases from J, with 11 bases between. Per germline, CDR1 SGHTS and CDR2 YDEGEE. CDR3: CASSRRRGNEQFF. The CDR3 DNA sequence: TGTGCCAGCAGCCGCAGGCGGGGCAATGAGCAGTTCTTC.

The CDR3 is CASSPQGAYYGYTF. The DNA for the CDR3 is TGTGCCAGCAGTCCCCAGGGGGCATACTATGGCTACACCTTC. V usage is TRBV28 and J usage is TRBJ1-2; 8 bases agree with TRBD1. Germline V gives CDR1 MDHEN, CDR2 SYDVKM. With V trimmed by 5 bases and J by 3 bases, 5 bases remained unmatched. The CDR3 has 14 amino acids.

The chain uses TRBV6-4 and TRBJ2-5; TRBD1 aligns across 9 bases. The CDR3 has 16 amino acids. With V trimmed by 4 bases and J by 1 base, 7 bases remained unmatched. CDR1 MRHNA and CDR2 SNTAGT come from the germline V gene. The CDR3 nucleotides read TGTGCCAGCAGTGGGGTTGGGGACAGGGTCCAAGAGACCCAGTACTTC. Its translation: CASSGVGDRVQETQYF.

This chain connects TRBV2 to TRBJ1-1; D is unclear. The CDR3 covers 13 residues. Germline V gene lookup returns CDR1 SNHLY and CDR2 FYNNEI. Trimming took off 2 bases at V and 0 bases at J, with 4 bases between the two ends. The CDR3 loop is CASSEPVNTEAFF. In DNA form, the CDR3 reads TGTGCCAGCAGTGAACCTGTGAACACTGAAGCTTTCTTT. The whole variable domain, filled in from reference TRBV2 and TRBJ1-1, reads EPEVTQTPSHQVTQMGQEVILRCVPISNHLYFYWYRQILGQKVEFLVSFYNNEISEKSEIFDDQFSVERPDGSNFTLKIRSTKLEDSAMYFCASSEPVNTEAFFGQGTRLTVV.

The chain links TRBV28 to TRBJ2-7; TRBD1 matches 7 bases. There are 15 residues in the CDR3. The V segment lost 6 bases and the J segment 4 bases; nucleotides outside the gene matches: 12. CDR1 MDHEN and CDR2 SYDVKM come from the germline V gene. Here the CDR3 reads CASRTYTGASYEQYF. CDR3 coding DNA: TGTGCCAGCAGAACTTATACAGGGGCATCTTACGAGCAGTACTTC. Variable domain in full (rest from reference TRBV28 and TRBJ2-7): DVKVTQSSRYLVKRTGEKVFLECVQDMDHENMFWYRQDPGLGLRLIYFSYDVKMKEKGDIPEGYSVSREKKERFSLILESASTNQTSMYLCASRTYTGASYEQYFGPGTRLTVT.

The rearrangement links TRBV11-3 to TRBJ2-2; weak D call: TRBD1 (6 bases). Germline V gene lookup returns CDR1 SGHNT and CDR2 YENEEA. CDR3 length: 13 amino acids. The V and J ends lost 8 bases and 6 bases respectively, with 13 bases between them. Here the CDR3 DNA reads TGTGCCAGCGGGGGCCAGGGCTCCGGGGAGCTGTTTTTT. Its translation: CASGGQGSGELFF.

The rearrangement uses TRBV15 and TRBJ2-7; no reliable D call. V shed 0 bases and J shed 5 bases, with 23 bases lying between them. The germline V gene encodes CDR1 LNHNV and CDR2 YYDKDF (reference sequence). The CDR3 spans 18 residues. The CDR3, as DNA: TGTGCCACCAGCAGAGATTTCTCGGTTGACGCCCTACGCCACGAGCAGTACTTC. As protein: CATSRDFSVDALRHEQYF.

This chain uses TRBV7-9 with TRBJ1-2, with D possibly matching TRBD1 (6 bases). The CDR3 covers 12 residues. Per the germline V gene, CDR1 is SEHNR and CDR2 is FQNEAQ (reference sequence). The V end lost 3 bases, the J end lost 6 bases, and 8 bases lay between the germline ends. CDR3 sequence: CASSFEGDGYTF. The CDR3 nucleotides are TGTGCCAGCAGCTTCGAGGGGGATGGCTACACCTTC.

The chain employs TRBV20-1 and TRBJ2-7; D is unresolved. The CDR3 is 11 amino acids. V was trimmed by 6 bases and J by 2 bases, leaving 8 bases between them. CDR1 is DFQATT, CDR2 SNEGSKA, per germline (reference sequence). In DNA form, the CDR3 reads TGCAGTGCAAGTTTCCCCTACGAGCAGTACTTC. Its translation is CSASFPYEQYF.

The rearrangement uses TRBV6-1 and TRBJ1-4; D unresolved. The CDR3 runs to 15 residues. Trimming shortened V by 4 bases and J by 2 bases, and 11 bases separated the two germline ends. Germline CDR1 reads MNHNS; CDR2 reads SASEGT. The CDR3 region has the DNA TGTGCCAGCAGTGCGGGAGGAGCGACTAATGAAAAACTGTTTTTT. Residues: CASSAGGATNEKLFF.

This clone has only one observation. The chain employs TRBV7-9 and TRBJ1-1; D might be TRBD1 (6 bases). This CDR3 is built from 14 residues. Trimming removed 8 bases from V and 1 base from J, with 14 bases in between. Germline V gene sequence: CDR1 SEHNR, CDR2 FQNEAQ (reference sequence). This CDR3 reads CASQHRDTNTEAFF. The CDR3 nucleotides read TGTGCCAGCCAACACAGGGATACGAACACTGAAGCTTTCTTT.

The gene calls are TRBV4-1 and TRBJ2-3; D is possibly TRBD2 (5 bases). V was shortened by 0 bases and J by 0 bases, with 19 bases between the two germline ends. Germline CDR1 MGHRA, CDR2 YSYEKL. CDR3 length equals 19 residues. The CDR3 reads CASSQERYLSVASTDTQYF. Here the CDR3 DNA reads TGCGCCAGCAGCCAAGAAAGGTATCTCTCAGTAGCGAGCACAGATACGCAGTATTTT.

The chain joins TRBV6-1 to TRBJ2-1; D gene uncertain. The CDR3 spans 14 residues. Trimming stripped 2 bases from V and 5 bases from J, with 10 bases between. CDR1 is MNHNS and CDR2 is SASEGT in the germline V gene. CDR3: CASSEWGLNNEQFF. The CDR3 region has the DNA TGTGCCAGCAGTGAATGGGGTCTTAACAATGAGCAGTTCTTC.

The table lists this clone with a count of one. The chain employs TRBV27 and TRBJ2-1; 10 nucleotides line up with TRBD2. Germline V gene lookup returns CDR1 MNHEY and CDR2 SMNVEV (reference sequence). The trim removed 4 bases at V and 8 bases at J, leaving 5 bases unmatched. The CDR3 is 14 residues long. In DNA, the CDR3 is TGTGCCAGCAGTTCACTAGCGGGATTCGATGAGCAGTTCTTC. Translating it yields CASSSLAGFDEQFF.

The chain employs TRBV6-1 and TRBJ1-1; D is perhaps TRBD1 (5 bases). Germline-derived CDR1 and CDR2 are MNHNS and SASEGT. V dropped 6 bases and J dropped 8 bases, with 13 bases sitting between them. The length of the CDR3 is 12 residues. DNA of the CDR3: TGTGCCAGCAGCACCCTACCAGGGGAAGCTTTCTTT. It is translated as CASSTLPGEAFF.

The chain joins TRBV19 to TRBJ1-5, with TRBD1 matching over 7 bases. Trimming cost V 6 bases and J 5 bases; bases outside gene matches: 10. CDR1 and CDR2 from the germline V gene are LNHDA and SQIVND (reference sequence). This CDR3 has 15 amino acids. The chain's CDR3 is CASSNPGTDYQPQHF. The CDR3 nucleotides are TGTGCCAGTAGCAACCCTGGGACAGACTATCAGCCCCAGCATTTT. The complete variable domain, with remaining parts taken from reference TRBV19 and TRBJ1-5, reads DGGITQSPKYLFRKEGQNVTLSCEQNLNHDAMYWYRQDPGQGLRLIYYSQIVNDFQKGDIAEGYSVSREKKESFPLTVTSAQKNPTAFYLCASSNPGTDYQPQHFGDGTRLSIL.